This TCR beta chain derives from a study of cytomegalovirus exposure and HLA in healthy donors. This clone was seen more than once but under ten times. Primers included in the PCR were 60 Vbeta and 13 Jbeta primers. Measured with immunoSEQ multiplex PCR; TCRdb has only the in-frame clones, and not every one. The data hold around 130,000 clones, with over 70% observed a single time. The CDR3 runs 16 residues. Looked up from germline, CDR1 is MDHEN and CDR2 is SYDVKM. V shed 5 bases and J shed 1 base, with 14 bases lying between them. The source is a woman aged 40 to 55 in good health and CMV-seronegative. J is TRBJ1-4 and V is TRBV28; D perhaps matches TRBD1 (5 bases). The sample was PBMCs. CDR3 nucleotide sequence: TGTGCCAGCAGTCCGATGTGGCAGGGAACTAATGAAAAACTGTTTTTT. It specifies CASSPMWQGTNEKLFF.